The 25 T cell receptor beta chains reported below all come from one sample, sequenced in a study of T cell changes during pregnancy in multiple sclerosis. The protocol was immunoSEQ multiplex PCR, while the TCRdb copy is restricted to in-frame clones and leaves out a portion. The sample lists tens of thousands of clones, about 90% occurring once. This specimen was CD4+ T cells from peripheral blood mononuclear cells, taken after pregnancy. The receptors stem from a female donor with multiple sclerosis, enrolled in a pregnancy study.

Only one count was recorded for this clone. CDR3 bases: TGTGCCAGCAGAACTAGCGGCGCCCGCACAGATACGCAGTATTTT. Amino acids: CASRTSGARTDTQYF. This chain links TRBV6-1 with TRBJ2-3; 8 positions match TRBD2. CDR1 MNHNS and CDR2 SASEGT come from the germline V gene. J was trimmed by 1 base and V by 6 bases; bases with no gene match: 6. CDR3 size: 15 residues.

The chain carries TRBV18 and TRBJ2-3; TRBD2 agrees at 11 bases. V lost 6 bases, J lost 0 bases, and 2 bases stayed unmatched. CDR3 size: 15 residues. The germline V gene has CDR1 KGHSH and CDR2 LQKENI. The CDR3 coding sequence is TGTGCCAGCTCCTTAGCGGGGGGGAGCACAGATACGCAGTATTTT. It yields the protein CASSLAGGSTDTQYF.

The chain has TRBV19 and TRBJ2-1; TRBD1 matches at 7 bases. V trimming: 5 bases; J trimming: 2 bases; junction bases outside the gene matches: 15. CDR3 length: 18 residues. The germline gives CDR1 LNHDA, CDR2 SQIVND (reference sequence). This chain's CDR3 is CASSPLLRSGQPYNEQFF. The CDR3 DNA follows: TGTGCCAGTAGTCCCCTCCTACGTTCGGGACAGCCCTACAATGAGCAGTTCTTC.

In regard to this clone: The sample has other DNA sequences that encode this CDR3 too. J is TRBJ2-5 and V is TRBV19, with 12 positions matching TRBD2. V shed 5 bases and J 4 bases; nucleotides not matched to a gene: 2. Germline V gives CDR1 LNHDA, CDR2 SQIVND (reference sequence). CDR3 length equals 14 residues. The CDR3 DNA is TGTGCCAGTAGTCTAGCGGGGGGGCGAGAGACCCAGTACTTC. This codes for CASSLAGGRETQYF.

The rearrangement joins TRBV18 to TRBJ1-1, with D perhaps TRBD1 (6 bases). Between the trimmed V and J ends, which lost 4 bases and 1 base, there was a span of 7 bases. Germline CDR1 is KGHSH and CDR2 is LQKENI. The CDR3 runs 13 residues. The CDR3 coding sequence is TGTGCCAGCTCACGGGACAAGAACACTGAAGCTTTCTTT. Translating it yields CASSRDKNTEAFF.

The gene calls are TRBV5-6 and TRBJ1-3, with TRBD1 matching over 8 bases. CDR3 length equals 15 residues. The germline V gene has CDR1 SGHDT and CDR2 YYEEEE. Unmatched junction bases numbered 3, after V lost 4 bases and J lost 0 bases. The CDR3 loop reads CASSPGQVSGNTIYF. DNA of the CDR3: TGTGCCAGCAGCCCGGGACAGGTCTCTGGAAACACCATATATTTT. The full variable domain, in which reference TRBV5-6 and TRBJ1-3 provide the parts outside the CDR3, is DAGVTQSPTHLIKTRGQQVTLRCSPKSGHDTVSWYQQALGQGPQFIFQYYEEEERQRGNFPDRFSGHQFPNYSSELNVNALLLGDSALYLCASSPGQVSGNTIYFGEGSWLTVV.

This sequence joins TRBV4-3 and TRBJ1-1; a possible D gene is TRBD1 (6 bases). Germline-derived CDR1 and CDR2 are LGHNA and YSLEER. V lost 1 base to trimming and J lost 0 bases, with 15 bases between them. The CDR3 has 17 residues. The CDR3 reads CASSQGGAGGLNTEAFF. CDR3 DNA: TGCGCCAGCAGCCAAGGGGGGGCGGGGGGCTTGAACACTGAAGCTTTCTTT.

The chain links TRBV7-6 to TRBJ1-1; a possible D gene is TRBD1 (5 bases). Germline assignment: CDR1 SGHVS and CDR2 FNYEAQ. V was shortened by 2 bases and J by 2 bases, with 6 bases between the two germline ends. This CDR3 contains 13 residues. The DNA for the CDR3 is TGTGCCAGCAGCTTAAGGACAAACACTGAAGCTTTCTTT. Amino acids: CASSLRTNTEAFF.

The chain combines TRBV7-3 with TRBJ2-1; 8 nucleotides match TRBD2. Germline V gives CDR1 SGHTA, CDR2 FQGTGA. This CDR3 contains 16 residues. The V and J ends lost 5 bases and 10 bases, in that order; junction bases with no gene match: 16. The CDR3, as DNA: TGTGCCAGCAGCAAATCTACCCCCGGGGGGGCCGGGGAGCAGTTCTTC. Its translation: CASSKSTPGGAGEQFF.

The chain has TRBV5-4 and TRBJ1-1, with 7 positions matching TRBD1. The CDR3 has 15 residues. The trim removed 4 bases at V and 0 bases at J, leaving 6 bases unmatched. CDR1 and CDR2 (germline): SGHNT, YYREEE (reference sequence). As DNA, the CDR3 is TGTGCCAGCAGCCGTGACAGGGTCTTGAACACTGAAGCTTTCTTT. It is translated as CASSRDRVLNTEAFF.

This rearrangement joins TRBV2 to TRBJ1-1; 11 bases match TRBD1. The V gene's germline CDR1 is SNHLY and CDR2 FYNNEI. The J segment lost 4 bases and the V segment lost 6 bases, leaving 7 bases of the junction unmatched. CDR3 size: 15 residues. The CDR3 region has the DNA TGTGCCAGCAGCGCCTTGGGACAGGGGGGCACTGAAGCTTTCTTT. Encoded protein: CASSALGQGGTEAFF.

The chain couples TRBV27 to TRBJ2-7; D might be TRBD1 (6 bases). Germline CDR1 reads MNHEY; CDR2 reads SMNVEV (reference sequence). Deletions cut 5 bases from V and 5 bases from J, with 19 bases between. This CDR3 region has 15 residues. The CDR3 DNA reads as TGTGCCAGCAGTGCTACATCGGGACACCTCCACGAGCAGTACTTC. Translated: CASSATSGHLHEQYF.

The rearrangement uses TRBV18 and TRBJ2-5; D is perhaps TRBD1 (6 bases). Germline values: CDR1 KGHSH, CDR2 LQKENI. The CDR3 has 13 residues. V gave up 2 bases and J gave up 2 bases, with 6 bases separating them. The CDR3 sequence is CASSPDRQETQYF. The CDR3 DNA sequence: TGTGCCAGCTCACCAGACAGGCAAGAGACCCAGTACTTC.

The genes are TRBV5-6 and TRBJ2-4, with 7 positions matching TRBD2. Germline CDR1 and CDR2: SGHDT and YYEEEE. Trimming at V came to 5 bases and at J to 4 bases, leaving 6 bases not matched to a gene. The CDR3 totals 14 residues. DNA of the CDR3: TGTGCCAGCAGTCCCGGGGAGGGGAAAAACATTCAGTACTTC. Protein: CASSPGEGKNIQYF.

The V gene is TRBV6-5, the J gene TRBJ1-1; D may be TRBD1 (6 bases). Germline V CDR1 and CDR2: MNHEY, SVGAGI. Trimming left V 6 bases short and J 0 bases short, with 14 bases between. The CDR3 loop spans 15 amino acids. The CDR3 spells CASSIDRNMNTEAFF. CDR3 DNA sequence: TGTGCCAGCAGCATTGACAGGAACATGAACACTGAAGCTTTCTTT.

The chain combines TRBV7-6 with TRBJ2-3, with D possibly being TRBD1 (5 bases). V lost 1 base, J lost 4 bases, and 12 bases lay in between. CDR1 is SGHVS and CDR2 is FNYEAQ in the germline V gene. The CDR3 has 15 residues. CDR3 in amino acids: CASSLEFRGADTQYF. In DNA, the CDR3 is TGTGCCAGCAGCTTAGAGTTTAGGGGTGCAGATACGCAGTATTTT.

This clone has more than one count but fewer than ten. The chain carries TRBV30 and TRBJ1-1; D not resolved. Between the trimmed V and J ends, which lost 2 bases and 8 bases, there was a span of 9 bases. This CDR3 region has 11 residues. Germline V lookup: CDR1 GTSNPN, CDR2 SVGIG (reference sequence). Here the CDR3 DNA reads TGTGCCTGGAGTAACTCCAAAGAAGCTTTCTTT. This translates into CAWSNSKEAFF.

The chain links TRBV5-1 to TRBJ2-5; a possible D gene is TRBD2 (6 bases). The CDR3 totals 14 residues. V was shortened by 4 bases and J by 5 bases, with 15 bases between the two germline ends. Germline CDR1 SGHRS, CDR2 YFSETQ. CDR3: CASSPSGGLETQYF. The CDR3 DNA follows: TGCGCCAGCAGCCCCTCTGGGGGACTCGAGACCCAGTACTTC.

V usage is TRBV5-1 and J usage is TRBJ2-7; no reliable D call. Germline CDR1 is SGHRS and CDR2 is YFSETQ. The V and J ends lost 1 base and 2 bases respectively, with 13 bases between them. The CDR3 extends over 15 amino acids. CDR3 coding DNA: TGCGCCAGCAGCTTGAAGCGAGATCTTACCTACGAGCAGTACTTC. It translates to CASSLKRDLTYEQYF.

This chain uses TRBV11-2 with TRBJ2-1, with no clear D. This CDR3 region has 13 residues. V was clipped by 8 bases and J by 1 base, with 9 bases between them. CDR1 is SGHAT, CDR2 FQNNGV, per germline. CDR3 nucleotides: TGTGCCAGCGGCACCCAGTCCTACAATGAGCAGTTCTTC. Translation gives CASGTQSYNEQFF.

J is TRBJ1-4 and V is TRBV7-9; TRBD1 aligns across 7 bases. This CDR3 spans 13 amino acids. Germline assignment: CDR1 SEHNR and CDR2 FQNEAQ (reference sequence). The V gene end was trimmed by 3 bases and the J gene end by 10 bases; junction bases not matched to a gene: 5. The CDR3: CASSLDDRAKLFF. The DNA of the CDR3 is TGTGCCAGCAGCTTGGATGACAGGGCAAAACTGTTTTTT.

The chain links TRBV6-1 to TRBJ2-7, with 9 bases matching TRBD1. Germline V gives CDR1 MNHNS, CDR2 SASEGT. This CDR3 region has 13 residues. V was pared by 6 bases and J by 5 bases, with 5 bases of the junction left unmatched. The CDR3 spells CASSQDRGDEQYF. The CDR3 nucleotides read TGTGCCAGCAGCCAGGACAGGGGAGACGAGCAGTACTTC.

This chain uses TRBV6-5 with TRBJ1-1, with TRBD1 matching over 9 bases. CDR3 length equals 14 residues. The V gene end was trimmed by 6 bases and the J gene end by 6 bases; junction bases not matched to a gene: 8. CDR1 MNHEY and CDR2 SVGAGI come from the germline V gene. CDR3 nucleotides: TGTGCCAGCAGCCCGGGACAGGGAAGGGCTGAAGCTTTCTTT. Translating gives CASSPGQGRAEAFF.

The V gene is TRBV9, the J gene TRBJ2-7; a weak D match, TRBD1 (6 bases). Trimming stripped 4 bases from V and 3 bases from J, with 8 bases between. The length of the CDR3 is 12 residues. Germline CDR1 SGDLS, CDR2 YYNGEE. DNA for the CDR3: TGTGCCAGCAGCTCACAGGGCTACGAGCAGTACTTC. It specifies CASSSQGYEQYF.

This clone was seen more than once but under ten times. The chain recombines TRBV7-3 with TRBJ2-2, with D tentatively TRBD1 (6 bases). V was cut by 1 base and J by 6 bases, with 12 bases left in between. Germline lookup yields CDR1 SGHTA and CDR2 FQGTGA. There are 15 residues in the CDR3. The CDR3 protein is CASSLSGGGSGELFF. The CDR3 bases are TGTGCCAGCAGCTTAAGTGGGGGCGGTTCCGGGGAGCTGTTTTTT.